The 8 T cell receptor beta chains reported below all come from one sample, sequenced in a study of blood T cell repertoires in COVID-19. Using immunoSEQ multiplex PCR, the repertoire was profiled, and TCRdb retains in-frame clones only, with some absent. The sample has roughly 32,000 clones; around 83% are singletons. Sequencing input: peripheral blood. These receptors were obtained from a man between 60 and 75 years old with active or convalescent COVID-19.

The J gene is TRBJ2-5, the V gene TRBV5-6, with a tentative D call TRBD1 (5 bases). V gave up 0 bases and J gave up 2 bases, with 11 bases separating them. CDR1 and CDR2 from the germline V gene are SGHDT and YYEEEE. The CDR3 has 15 residues. CDR3 in DNA: TGTGCCAGCAGCTTGGCAAGGGGTGGACAAGAGACCCAGTACTTC. Encoded protein: CASSLARGGQETQYF.

V usage is TRBV11-3 and J usage is TRBJ2-3; a weak D match, TRBD1 (6 bases). CDR3 size: 14 residues. The V end was cut by 5 bases, the J end by 3 bases, with 12 bases between. The germline CDR1 and CDR2 sequences are SGHNT and YENEEA. CDR3 loop: CASSPAGTTDTQYF. The CDR3 DNA is TGTGCCAGCAGCCCCGCAGGGACAACAGATACGCAGTATTTT.

This clone was seen a single time. The CDR3 DNA reads TGTGCCAGCAGCAAGGGACAGGCGTATAGCAATCAGCCCCAGCATTTT. It specifies CASSKGQAYSNQPQHF. V gene TRBV21-1 combines with J gene TRBJ1-5; no check of the table's D call, TRBD1, against the DNA was made. TRBV21-1 is deemed a pseudogene. This CDR3 region has 16 residues.

This clone has only a few counts. This sequence joins TRBV5-6 and TRBJ1-2; a weak D match, TRBD1 (6 bases). The germline V gene encodes CDR1 SGHDT and CDR2 YYEEEE. This CDR3 is 16 amino acids long. The V and J ends lost 3 bases and 2 bases respectively, with 17 bases between them. CDR3 loop: CASSSQGSEGNYGYTF. The CDR3 bases are TGTGCCAGCAGCTCACAGGGCTCTGAGGGGAACTATGGCTACACCTTC. The full variable domain, in which reference TRBV5-6 and TRBJ1-2 provide the parts outside the CDR3, is DAGVTQSPTHLIKTRGQQVTLRCSPKSGHDTVSWYQQALGQGPQFIFQYYEEEERQRGNFPDRFSGHQFPNYSSELNVNALLLGDSALYLCASSSQGSEGNYGYTFGSGTRLTVV.

The V and J genes are TRBV5-5 and TRBJ2-1; a possible D gene is TRBD1 (6 bases). Trimming removed 4 bases from V and 9 bases from J, with 14 bases in between. Germline values: CDR1 SGHKS, CDR2 YYEKEE (reference sequence). The CDR3 is 13 residues long. In DNA, the CDR3 is TGTGCCAGCAGCCCCGGCCCGGACAGTGAGCAGTTCTTC. Protein product: CASSPGPDSEQFF.

The rearrangement joins TRBV6-1 to TRBJ1-6, with D maybe TRBD1 (5 bases). Germline CDR1 reads MNHNS; CDR2 reads SASEGT. Trimming left V 2 bases short and J 8 bases short, with 10 bases between. The CDR3 runs to 14 residues. The CDR3: CASSESGFYSPLHF. The CDR3 DNA reads as TGTGCCAGCAGTGAATCAGGGTTCTATTCACCCCTCCACTTT.

This chain joins TRBV6-5 and TRBJ1-5; a weak D match, TRBD1 (5 bases). The CDR3 contains 16 residues. The germline V gene encodes CDR1 MNHEY and CDR2 SVGAGI. V was clipped by 2 bases and J by 0 bases, with 11 bases between them. In DNA, the CDR3 is TGTGCCAGCAGTTACGGAGGGAGGGGTAGCAATCAGCCCCAGCATTTT. Encoded protein: CASSYGGRGSNQPQHF.

The chain recombines TRBV28 with TRBJ1-2; tentatively, D is TRBD1 (6 bases). CDR3 length: 16 residues. Germline CDR1 MDHEN, CDR2 SYDVKM. V was pared by 3 bases and J by 4 bases, with 18 bases between. CDR3 in amino acids: CASSFQGRVSRYGYTF. The DNA of the CDR3 is TGTGCCAGCAGTTTCCAGGGGAGAGTTAGCCGCTATGGCTACACCTTC.